This is a list of T cell receptor beta chains from one sample in a study of memory B cells and T cells in multiple sclerosis. Assay used: immunoSEQ multiplex PCR; TCRdb lists only in-frame clones, some missing. The table records about 32,000 clones, more than 75% of them present only once. The antigens these receptors bind are not known. Specimen: PBMCs from blood kept in culture. The source of these receptors is a human donor with multiple sclerosis. Both conserved end residues are part of each CDR3. D genes are given only for firm matches. Clone size is shown for a subset of rows, as once, few, many or a class of expanded clone.

size	D	V	J	CDR3	DNA
-	-	TRBV6-6	TRBJ1-2	CASGDNVNYGYTF	TGTGCCAGCGGAGACAACGTGAACTATGGCTACACCTTC
-	-	TRBV11-2	TRBJ2-7	CASSLGSVYEQYF	TGTGCCAGCAGCTTAGGATCAGTTTACGAGCAGTACTTC
-	-	TRBV6-1	TRBJ1-1	CASSGRKRNTEAFF	TGTGCCAGCAGTGGAAGGAAAAGGAACACTGAAGCTTTCTTT
few	-	TRBV7-9	TRBJ2-2	CASSPVGTGELFF	TGTGCCAGCAGCCCCGTAGGGACCGGGGAGCTGTTTTTT
few	TRBD1	TRBV12-5	TRBJ1-3	CASGLSQGASYSGNTIYF	TGTGCTAGTGGTTTGTCACAGGGGGCATCTTACTCTGGAAACACCATATATTTT
-	TRBD1	TRBV7-3	TRBJ1-3	CASSVDRAPGNTIYF	TGTGCCAGCAGCGTCGACAGGGCCCCTGGAAACACCATATATTTT
-	-	TRBV19	TRBJ2-1	CASSIGIYNEQFF	TGTGCCAGTAGTATAGGGATTTACAATGAGCAGTTCTTC
-	TRBD2	TRBV4-2	TRBJ2-1	CASSQDPASGTYNEQFF	TGTGCCAGCAGCCAAGATCCAGCTAGCGGCACCTACAATGAGCAGTTCTTC
-	TRBD2	TRBV27	TRBJ2-3	CASSHTLLAANPRTDTQYF	TGTGCCAGCAGCCACACCCTGCTAGCGGCTAATCCCCGCACAGATACGCAGTATTTT
-	-	TRBV19	TRBJ1-1	CASRDENTEAFF	TGTGCCAGTCGGGACGAGAACACTGAAGCTTTCTTT
-	-	TRBV5-1	TRBJ2-3	CASSIGGSGLPDTQYF	TGCGCCAGCTCCATAGGGGGGTCGGGGTTGCCAGATACGCAGTATTTT
-	-	TRBV7-9	TRBJ2-7	CASSPPSYEQYF	TGTGCCAGCAGTCCACCTTCCTACGAGCAGTACTTC
-	-	TRBV7-2	TRBJ2-7	CASSLRVGVSYEQYF	TGTGCCAGCAGCTTGAGGGTTGGGGTCTCCTACGAGCAGTACTTC
once	-	TRBV15	TRBJ2-4	CATSRPKNIQYF	TGTGCCACCAGCAGGCCGAAAAACATTCAGTACTTC
-	TRBD2	TRBV25-1	TRBJ2-1	CASRLAGGLYNEQFF	TGTGCCAGCAGACTAGCGGGAGGCCTTTACAATGAGCAGTTCTTC
-	TRBD2	TRBV28	TRBJ2-2	CASRGTSGRGTGELFF	TGTGCCAGCAGAGGGACTAGCGGGAGAGGTACCGGGGAGCTGTTTTTT
few	-	TRBV14	TRBJ2-7	CASSQDLVRRIEF	TGTGCCAGCAGCCAAGATCTAGTGAGGCGTATAGAGTTC
once	-	TRBV2	TRBJ2-2	CASLPGASTGELFF	TGTGCCAGCTTGCCGGGGGCGAGCACCGGGGAGCTGTTTTTT
few	-	TRBV25-1	TRBJ2-5	CASSEYGETQYF	TGTGCCAGCAGTGAATATGGGGAGACCCAGTACTTC
-	TRBD1	TRBV13	TRBJ1-2	CASSFDREEGYTF	TGTGCCAGCAGCTTCGACAGGGAAGAGGGCTACACCTTC
-	-	TRBV4-1	TRBJ2-7	CASSQDTRPYEQYF	TGCGCCAGCAGCCAAGACACCAGGCCCTACGAGCAGTACTTC
few	-	TRBV7-9	TRBJ1-4	CASSLRENEKLFF	TGTGCCAGCAGCTTAAGGGAGAATGAAAAACTGTTTTTT
-	-	TRBV19	TRBJ2-1	CASSIGGEGEQFF	TGTGCCAGTAGTATAGGGGGGGAAGGTGAGCAGTTCTTC
-	-	TRBV11-2	TRBJ1-2	CASSLPKKGRGYGYTF	TGTGCCAGCAGCTTACCCAAGAAAGGGCGTGGGTATGGCTACACCTTC
-	TRBD1	TRBV2	TRBJ2-7	CASSAGQGPYEQYF	TGTGCCAGCAGCGCGGGACAGGGACCCTACGAGCAGTACTTC
-	-	TRBV2	TRBJ2-7	CASSEGEAPYEQYF	TGTGCCAGCAGTGAAGGGGAGGCCCCCTACGAGCAGTACTTC
-	-	TRBV28	TRBJ2-1	CASSPRDRWNEQFF	TGTGCCAGCAGCCCCAGGGATAGGTGGAATGAGCAGTTCTTC
-	-	TRBV30	TRBJ1-2	CAWSSLRGYTF	TGTGCCTGGAGTTCCCTACGTGGCTACACCTTC
-	-	TRBV7-2	TRBJ1-1	CASSPGGSPGEFF	TGTGCCAGCAGTCCCGGGGGGAGCCCAGGAGAGTTCTTT
-	-	TRBV19	TRBJ2-3	CASSIGPGDTQYF	TGTGCCAGTAGTATCGGTCCTGGGGATACGCAGTATTTT
-	TRBD1	TRBV18	TRBJ2-3	CASSSSMAGQGSTDTQYF	TGTGCCAGCTCATCTTCAATGGCGGGACAGGGTAGCACAGATACGCAGTATTTT
-	-	TRBV6-5	TRBJ2-1	CASSYSDLGGQFF	TGTGCCAGCAGTTACTCCGACCTGGGCGGGCAGTTCTTC
-	TRBD1	TRBV28	TRBJ2-7	CASSPLLDRGLSYEQYF	TGTGCCAGCAGTCCCCTTTTAGACAGGGGCCTCTCCTACGAGCAGTACTTC
once	-	TRBV29-1	TRBJ2-3	CSVELNWRTDTQYF	TGCAGCGTTGAATTGAATTGGCGCACAGATACGCAGTATTTT
once	-	TRBV6-1	TRBJ2-7	CASSSDYEQYF	TGTGCCAGCAGTTCCGACTACGAGCAGTACTTC
-	TRBD2	TRBV5-4	TRBJ2-3	CASSLGTSGGTDTQYF	TGTGCCAGCAGCTTGGGGACTAGCGGGGGCACAGATACGCAGTATTTT
-	-	TRBV30	TRBJ2-3	CAWSTDTQYF	TGTGCCTGGAGCACAGATACGCAGTATTTT
once	TRBD2	TRBV4-1	TRBJ2-7	CASSRLPSGSNYEQYF	TGCGCCAGCAGCCGTCTCCCTAGCGGGAGTAACTACGAGCAGTACTTC
few	-	TRBV6-1	TRBJ1-2	CASSEEAFRGQKDGYTF	TGTGCCAGCAGTGAAGAGGCCTTCAGGGGCCAAAAGGATGGCTACACCTTC
-	-	TRBV6-1	TRBJ1-1	CASSDLSPSEAFF	TGTGCCAGCAGTGATCTTAGCCCTTCTGAAGCTTTCTTT
-	TRBD1	TRBV10-3	TRBJ1-2	CAISEGQGAYGYTF	TGTGCCATCAGTGAAGGACAGGGGGCCTATGGCTACACCTTC
medium-sized	-	TRBV5-3	TRBJ2-7	CARSLWHSYEQYF	TGTGCCAGAAGCTTGTGGCATTCCTACGAGCAGTACTTC
few	TRBD2	TRBV5-6	TRBJ2-1	CASSAARLASYNEQFF	TGTGCCAGCAGCGCCGCTAGACTAGCCAGCTACAATGAGCAGTTCTTC
-	TRBD1	TRBV7-2	TRBJ1-1	CASSWDRGLVQAFF	TGTGCCAGCAGCTGGGACAGGGGGCTTGTTCAAGCTTTCTTT
once	-	TRBV27	TRBJ1-5	CASSLRGTNSNQPQHF	TGTGCCAGCAGTTTAAGGGGGACGAATAGCAATCAGCCCCAGCATTTT
-	-	TRBV6-1	TRBJ1-5	CASSEGRGSNQPQHF	TGTGCCAGCAGTGAAGGGCGGGGGAGCAATCAGCCCCAGCATTTT
-	-	TRBV12-5	TRBJ1-1	CASGSAGITEAFF	TGTGCTAGTGGTTCGGCCGGTATCACTGAAGCTTTCTTT
-	-	TRBV6-6	TRBJ2-1	CASRTTNEQFF	TGTGCCAGCAGGACGACCAATGAGCAGTTCTTC
-	-	TRBV27	TRBJ1-6	CASSFRGNSPLHF	TGTGCCAGCAGTTTTCGGGGAAATTCACCCCTCCACTTT
-	-	TRBV21-1	TRBJ2-7	CASSKSYSPDYEQYF	TGTGCCAGCAGCAAAAGCTATTCCCCCGATTACGAGCAGTACTTC
-	-	TRBV15	TRBJ1-4	CATSRDVGVTNEKLFF	TGTGCCACCAGCAGAGATGTAGGGGTTACTAATGAAAAACTGTTTTTT
-	-	TRBV29-1	TRBJ1-4	CSVYPAGDEKLFF	TGCAGCGTCTACCCAGCAGGGGATGAAAAACTGTTTTTT
-	TRBD1	TRBV6-6	TRBJ2-7	CASSYIGQGSYEQYF	TGTGCCAGCAGTTACATAGGACAGGGGTCTTACGAGCAGTACTTC
-	-	TRBV19	TRBJ1-1	CASSIRGYTEAFF	TGTGCCAGTAGTATCAGAGGGTACACTGAAGCTTTCTTT
once	-	TRBV6-5	TRBJ2-7	CATGGSYEQYF	TGTGCCACAGGAGGCTCCTACGAGCAGTACTTC
-	-	TRBV19	TRBJ2-7	CASSDSYEQYF	TGTGCCAGTAGTGACTCCTACGAGCAGTACTTC
-	-	TRBV19	TRBJ2-2	CASSISSVFGELFF	TGTGCCAGTAGTATATCCAGCGTGTTCGGGGAGCTGTTTTTT
-	TRBD1	TRBV19	TRBJ2-1	CATRTGDISYNEQFF	TGTGCCACCAGGACAGGCGATATCTCCTACAATGAGCAGTTCTTC
-	-	TRBV5-1	TRBJ1-3	CASSPGPRMGPSGNTIYF	TGCGCCAGCAGCCCCGGCCCGAGGATGGGTCCCTCTGGAAACACCATATATTTT
-	-	TRBV6-1	TRBJ1-5	CASSEIWDQPQHF	TGTGCCAGCAGTGAAATCTGGGATCAGCCCCAGCATTTT